A selection of T cell receptor beta chains follows, all from one sample in a study of early T cells in non-severe SARS-CoV-2 infection. TCRdb re-called the 5' RACE reads through MiXCR, storing one row per CDR3 protein. The table shows tens of thousands of distinct CDR3 sequences, with over 20% occurring only once. The specimen was whole blood, collected at baseline. The source of these receptors is an adult who was a healthcare worker with PCR-confirmed SARS-CoV-2 infection or an uninfected control (not recorded which). CDR3s include the opening cysteine and the closing phenylalanine or tryptophan. The D gene is left open where the match is weak. Part of the rows lack a size; the others show once, few, many or a class for expanded clones.

J	D	size	length	V	CDR3	DNA
TRBJ2-7	NA	NA	13	TRBV20-1	CSARGGTSREQYF	TGCAGTGCTAGAGGGGGGACGTCGAGAGAGCAGTACTTC
TRBJ2-5	TRBD2	few	15	TRBV10-2	CASSEIAGLQETQYF	TGCGCCAGCAGTGAAATAGCGGGTTTACAAGAGACCCAGTACTTC
TRBJ2-5	TRBD2	NA	18	TRBV5-4	CASAPAGTSGGAGETQYF	TGTGCCAGCGCACCCGCCGGGACTAGCGGGGGGGCAGGAGAGACCCAGTACTTC
TRBJ1-2	NA	few	13	TRBV7-9	CASSTNSNYGYTF	TGTGCCAGCAGCACCAACTCTAACTATGGCTACACCTTC
TRBJ2-1	NA	NA	11	TRBV10-3	CAISVMGEQFF	TGTGCCATCAGTGTCATGGGTGAGCAGTTCTTC
TRBJ2-1	NA	NA	12	TRBV20-1	CSAREGGWLQFF	TGCAGTGCTAGAGAAGGAGGTTGGCTGCAGTTCTTC
TRBJ2-1	NA	few	15	TRBV7-2	CASSSIQGRSDEQFF	TGTGCCAGCAGCTCCATCCAGGGAAGGTCGGATGAGCAGTTCTTC
TRBJ2-3	NA	NA	12	TRBV20-1	CSAGGGIDTQYF	TGCAGTGCTGGGGGGGGCATAGATACGCAGTATTTT
TRBJ2-1	TRBD2	many	17	TRBV6-6	CASSYGLAGVRVDEQFF	TGTGCCAGCAGTTACGGGCTAGCGGGGGTAAGGGTGGATGAGCAGTTCTTC
TRBJ1-2	NA	few	14	TRBV2	CASSLSLPAYGYTF	TGTGCCAGCAGCCTTAGCCTTCCTGCCTATGGCTACACCTTC
TRBJ1-2	TRBD1	NA	14	TRBV20-1	CSARGGTGHYGYTF	TGCAGTGCTAGAGGAGGGACAGGACATTATGGCTACACCTTC
TRBJ2-1	NA	many	12	TRBV15	CATSSQMGEQFF	TGTGCCACCAGCAGTCAGATGGGGGAGCAGTTCTTC
TRBJ2-7	NA	NA	13	TRBV20-1	CSASRETGSEQYF	TGCAGTGCTTCCCGGGAGACAGGGAGCGAGCAGTACTTC
TRBJ1-2	NA	few	13	TRBV7-9	CASSLSTAYGYTF	TGTGCCAGCAGTCTGAGCACCGCCTATGGCTACACCTTC
TRBJ2-1	NA	NA	18	TRBV7-9	CASSLDRPPTRSYNEQFF	TGTGCCAGCAGCTTAGACCGCCCCCCGACGAGGTCCTACAATGAGCAGTTCTTC
TRBJ1-2	TRBD1	NA	12	TRBV19	CASVQGAYGYTF	TGTGCCAGTGTACAGGGGGCATATGGCTACACCTTC
TRBJ1-1	NA	few	13	TRBV25-1	CASTVGYRTEAFF	TGTGCCAGCACCGTCGGGTATCGAACTGAAGCTTTCTTT
TRBJ1-2	TRBD1	few	12	TRBV29-1	CSGGTANYGYTF	TGCAGCGGAGGGACAGCTAACTATGGCTACACCTTC
TRBJ2-2	NA	NA	15	TRBV9	CASSEGLRNTGELFF	TGTGCCAGCAGCGAGGGCCTCCGTAACACCGGGGAGCTGTTTTTT
TRBJ2-7	TRBD2	NA	15	TRBV20-1	CSAHGTSGRTYEQYF	TGCAGTGCTCATGGGACTAGCGGGCGAACCTACGAGCAGTACTTC
TRBJ2-1	NA	NA	15	TRBV7-9	CASSFVVSSYNEQFF	TGTGCCAGCAGCTTTGTTGTTAGCTCCTACAATGAGCAGTTCTTC
TRBJ2-2	NA	NA	13	TRBV29-1	CSVGSPYTGELFF	TGCAGCGTTGGTAGCCCTTACACCGGGGAGCTGTTTTTT
TRBJ1-2	NA	NA	13	TRBV11-1	CASSSTTLQGYTF	TGTGCCAGCAGCTCAACAACCCTCCAGGGCTACACCTTC
TRBJ1-2	NA	few	12	TRBV6-2/TRBV6-3	CASSPPESGYTF	TGTGCCAGCAGTCCCCCAGAAAGTGGCTACACCTTC
TRBJ1-1	NA	few	11	TRBV7-9	CASSFWTEAFF	TGTGCCAGCAGCTTTTGGACTGAAGCTTTCTTT
TRBJ2-1	NA	few	16	TRBV3-1	CASSQDRVISRNEQFF	TGTGCCAGCAGCCAAGATAGGGTTATTAGTCGGAATGAGCAGTTCTTC
TRBJ1-1	NA	NA	16	TRBV5-1	CASSAQPGVVRTEAFF	TGCGCCAGCAGCGCGCAACCAGGGGTGGTTAGGACTGAAGCTTTCTTT
TRBJ2-1	TRBD2	few	14	TRBV6-1	CASSVGLASNEQFF	TGTGCCAGCAGCGTGGGACTAGCGAGTAATGAGCAGTTCTTC
TRBJ2-1	NA	NA	13	TRBV12-3/TRBV12-4	CASSLAAGAEQFF	TGTGCCAGCAGTTTAGCAGCTGGGGCCGAGCAGTTCTTC
TRBJ2-3	NA	few	14	TRBV7-3	CASSLDPSGDTQYF	TGTGCCAGCAGCTTAGACCCCTCGGGAGATACGCAGTATTTT
TRBJ1-6	NA	few	13	TRBV11-3	CASSLDGNSPLHF	TGTGCCAGCAGCTTAGATGGAAATTCACCCCTCCACTTT
TRBJ1-1	NA	NA	13	TRBV2	CASSNRASAEAFF	TGTGCCAGCAGCAATAGGGCAAGCGCTGAAGCTTTCTTT
TRBJ2-3	TRBD2	few	13	TRBV9	CASSSGGGNTQYF	TGTGCCAGCAGTAGCGGGGGAGGCAATACGCAGTATTTT
TRBJ2-1	NA	NA	14	TRBV15	CATGVGALPVEQFF	TGTGCCACCGGAGTGGGGGCGTTGCCAGTTGAGCAGTTCTTC
TRBJ1-2	NA	NA	13	TRBV18	CASSPQGVDGYTF	TGTGCCAGCTCACCACAGGGGGTAGATGGCTACACCTTC
TRBJ1-1	NA	many	14	TRBV3-1	CASSPLPTLAEAFF	TGTGCCAGCAGCCCACTCCCTACCCTTGCTGAAGCTTTCTTT
TRBJ1-5	TRBD1	few	14	TRBV12-3/TRBV12-4	CASTGTGAVEPQHF	TGTGCCAGCACCGGGACAGGGGCCGTAGAGCCCCAGCATTTT
TRBJ2-3	TRBD2	NA	18	TRBV11-2	CASSNGVAGGRLTDTQYF	TGTGCCAGCAGCAATGGGGTAGCGGGGGGGCGTTTGACAGATACGCAGTATTTT
TRBJ2-4	NA	NA	12	TRBV12-3/TRBV12-4	CASSFDRQDRYF	TGTGCCAGCAGTTTCGATAGGCAAGATAGGTACTTC
TRBJ2-4	NA	few	15	TRBV7-9	CASSLQSSSMGIQYF	TGTGCCAGCAGCTTACAGTCTTCTTCGATGGGCATTCAGTACTTC
TRBJ1-2	NA	NA	11	TRBV29-1	CSAGTPLGYTF	TGCAGCGCCGGGACTCCTCTGGGGTACACCTTC
TRBJ1-2	TRBD1	NA	16	TRBV3-1	CASSQEDRGRYYGYTF	TGTGCCAGCAGCCAAGAGGACAGGGGAAGGTACTATGGCTACACCTTC
TRBJ1-2	NA	few	14	TRBV13	CASSPRERAQGYTF	TGTGCCAGCAGCCCCCGGGAGAGGGCACAAGGCTACACCTTC
TRBJ1-1	NA	NA	15	TRBV5-1	CASSPGGGGWTEAFF	TGCGCCAGCAGCCCTGGCGGGGGAGGTTGGACTGAAGCTTTCTTT
TRBJ2-7	NA	few	12	TRBV3-1	CASTGQAYEQYF	TGTGCCAGCACTGGACAAGCCTACGAGCAGTACTTC
TRBJ2-5	NA	few	15	TRBV11-2	CASSLGQAGGETQYF	TGTGCCAGCAGCCTCGGACAGGCCGGGGGAGAGACCCAGTACTTC
TRBJ1-1	NA	few	17	TRBV12-5	CASGLENRVPPNTEAFF	TGTGCTAGTGGTTTGGAAAACAGAGTCCCCCCGAACACTGAAGCTTTCTTT
TRBJ1-6	NA	few	16	TRBV12-2	CASRSQPGGADSPLHF	TGTGCAAGTCGCTCCCAACCGGGCGGAGCAGACTCACCCCTCCACTTT
TRBJ2-3	NA	NA	12	TRBV7-9	CASSKDTATQYF	TGTGCCAGCAGCAAGGACACGGCGACACAGTATTTT
TRBJ1-4	TRBD1	few	15	TRBV7-9	CASSLSGTGREKLFF	TGTGCCAGCAGCTTGTCCGGGACAGGGCGAGAAAAACTGTTTTTT
TRBJ2-3	NA	few	15	TRBV5-1	CASSPGTPSTDTQYF	TGCGCCAGCAGCCCCGGGACTCCCAGCACAGATACGCAGTATTTT
TRBJ1-2	TRBD1	NA	13	TRBV5-1	CASSSNSRDRFFF	TGCGCCAGCAGCTCGAACTCCCGGGACAGGTTTTTCTTC
TRBJ1-6	TRBD1	NA	13	TRBV6-6	CASKGALNSPLHF	TGTGCCAGTAAGGGGGCCTTAAATTCACCCCTCCACTTT
TRBJ2-3	NA	NA	14	TRBV9	CASSVDLGTDTQYF	TGTGCCAGCAGCGTAGACCTGGGGACAGATACGCAGTATTTT
TRBJ1-5	NA	few	14	TRBV12-3/TRBV12-4	CASRQGSRNQPQHF	TGTGCCAGCAGACAGGGATCGAGAAATCAGCCCCAGCATTTT
TRBJ2-2	TRBD2	NA	16	TRBV6-6	CASSYGAGVSTGELFF	TGTGCCAGCAGTTACGGAGCGGGGGTTTCCACCGGGGAGCTGTTTTTT
TRBJ2-7	TRBD1	few	14	TRBV5-1	CASSPGQGKYEQYF	TGCGCCAGCAGCCCTGGACAGGGGAAGTACGAGCAGTACTTC
TRBJ1-1	NA	medium-sized	13	TRBV2	CASSEEEGAEAFF	TGTGCCAGCAGTGAAGAGGAGGGGGCTGAAGCTTTCTTT
TRBJ1-1	NA	NA	13	TRBV10-2	CASSVTGNTEAFF	TGCGCCAGCAGTGTGACAGGGAACACTGAAGCTTTCTTT